This passage covers 7 T cell receptor beta chains from one sample sequenced in a study of a mutant IDH1 vaccine in newly diagnosed glioma. The time point here: week 11, during vaccination. Doses of 300 ug of mutant IDH1 20-mer peptide were given with topical imiquimod. No antigen is known for these receptors. Measured with immunoSEQ multiplex PCR; TCRdb has only the in-frame clones, and not every one. The profile shows around 120,000 clones, 80% of them singletons. Sequenced here: PBMCs, sampled from a glioma patient whose treatment included an IDH1 peptide vaccine. Every receptor here comes from a man aged 35 to 55 with glioma.

The chain carries TRBV7-9 and TRBJ2-2; 7 bases are a match to TRBD2. The CDR3 is 15 amino acids. Looked up from germline, CDR1 is SEHNR and CDR2 is FQNEAQ (reference sequence). Trimming at V came to 5 bases and at J to 0 bases, leaving 3 bases not matched to a gene. The CDR3 loop reads CASSPLAANTGELFF. CDR3 nucleotides: TGTGCCAGCAGCCCCCTAGCGGCGAACACCGGGGAGCTGTTTTTT. Full variable domain (rest looked up from reference TRBV7-9 and TRBJ2-2): DTGVSQNPRHKITKRGQNVTFRCDPISEHNRLYWYRQTLGQGPEFLTYFQNEAQLEKSRLLSDRFSAERPKGSFSTLEIQRTEQGDSAMYLCASSPLAANTGELFFGEGSRLTVL.

This clone was counted once. The rearrangement joins TRBV18 to TRBJ1-5; TRBD1 matches 10 bases. CDR1 KGHSH and CDR2 LQKENI come from the germline V gene. The CDR3 sequence is 14 residues long. Losses at the gene ends were 3 bases for V and 6 bases for J; bases not matched to a gene: 2. CDR3 in amino acids: CASSPGTGAQPQHF. DNA for the CDR3: TGTGCCAGCTCACCGGGGACAGGGGCTCAGCCCCAGCATTTT.

The genes are TRBV19 and TRBJ2-3; no definite D call. Germline-derived CDR1 and CDR2 are LNHDA and SQIVND (reference sequence). The CDR3 covers 11 residues. V gave up 6 bases and J gave up 3 bases, with 4 bases separating them. Here the CDR3 DNA reads TGTGCCAGTAGACAAACAGATACGCAGTATTTT. Translation gives CASRQTDTQYF.

CDR3 amino acids: CASSQEPTGGPGANVLTF. CDR3 bases: TGTGCCAGCAGCCAAGAACCCACTGGCGGGCCTGGGGCCAACGTCCTGACTTTC. The rearrangement uses TRBV4-2 and TRBJ2-6; D may be TRBD2 (5 bases). The CDR3 runs 18 residues. V was shortened by 0 bases and J by 2 bases, with 14 bases between the two germline ends. Germline CDR1 and CDR2: LGHNA and YNFKEQ.

CDR3 residues: CASSVGGQTYEQYF. The CDR3 bases are TGTGCCAGCAGCGTAGGAGGCCAGACCTACGAGCAGTACTTC. V and J are TRBV9 and TRBJ2-7; D uncertain. CDR1 and CDR2 (germline): SGDLS, YYNGEE. Trimming stripped 0 bases from V and 2 bases from J, with 9 bases between. The CDR3 sequence is 14 residues long.

The J gene is TRBJ1-6, the V gene TRBV5-4; D is perhaps TRBD1 (5 bases). This CDR3 comprises 14 residues. Looked up from germline, CDR1 is SGHNT and CDR2 is YYREEE (reference sequence). The V end lost 0 bases, the J end lost 8 bases, and 9 bases lay between the germline ends. CDR3 in amino acids: CASSLAQGDSPLHF. CDR3 in DNA: TGTGCCAGCAGCTTGGCCCAGGGAGATTCACCCCTCCACTTT.

CDR3 coding DNA: TGTGCCTGGAGTAGGAGGGGACACCCCACCGGGGAGCTGTTTTTT. Encoded protein: CAWSRRGHPTGELFF. The V gene is TRBV30, the J gene TRBJ2-2; D possibly uses TRBD1 or TRBD2 (6 bases each). The V gene lost 2 bases and the J gene lost 4 bases, with 14 bases spanning the gap. Per germline, CDR1 GTSNPN and CDR2 SVGIG (reference sequence). The CDR3 is made up of 15 amino acids.